Listed here are 24 T cell receptor beta chains from one sample, sequenced in a study of Ad26.COV2.S vaccination and SARS-CoV-2 variants. Produced via immunoSEQ multiplex PCR; TCRdb's table is partial and in-frame only. The sample shows around 450,000 clones, 80% to 90% of them seen only once. Noted treatment: roughly 19 received Ad26.COV2.S at low or high dose, single or two shots; 5 received placebo; per-sample allocation not given. Day 63 after the first injection of vaccine or placebo was the sampling time. The sequenced sample was peripheral blood, obtained in a trial of Ad26.COV2.S vaccine versus placebo. These receptors originate from a person between 18 and 65 years old who received the Ad26.COV2.S COVID-19 vaccine or a placebo.

This chain connects TRBV15 to TRBJ1-6; D is ambiguous. CDR1 is LNHNV, CDR2 YYDKDF, per germline (reference sequence). The CDR3 loop spans 14 amino acids. V was shortened by 0 bases and J by 11 bases, with 11 bases between the two germline ends. The CDR3 coding sequence is TGTGCCACCAGCAGAGATACCAGCGATACACCCCTCCACTTT. Translated, it gives CATSRDTSDTPLHF.

The rearrangement links TRBV18 to TRBJ1-5; D ambiguous. This CDR3 has 14 amino acids. V dropped 6 bases and J dropped 2 bases, with 11 bases sitting between them. Per the germline V gene, CDR1 is KGHSH and CDR2 is LQKENI. The CDR3 coding sequence is TGTGCCAGCTCGCCCCTCGCCCGCAATCAGCCCCAGCATTTT. It is translated as CASSPLARNQPQHF.

The V call is TRBV6-5, the J call TRBJ1-2; TRBD1 might be the D (6 bases). The CDR3 contains 13 residues. V lost 6 bases and J lost 4, with 12 bases in between. Per the germline V gene, CDR1 is MNHEY and CDR2 is SVGAGI. In DNA, the CDR3 is TGTGCCAGCAGCATACAGGGATCCTATGGCTACACCTTC. Translating gives CASSIQGSYGYTF.

V usage is TRBV6-2 or TRBV6-3 and J usage is TRBJ2-7; D could derive from TRBD1 or TRBD2 (5 bases each). CDR3 length equals 15 residues. Per germline, CDR1 MNHEY and CDR2 SVGEGT. Trimming removed 6 bases from V and 3 bases from J, with 18 bases in between. The CDR3 loop reads CASSPDRLRRYEQYV. Written as DNA, the CDR3 is TGTGCCAGCAGCCCCGACAGACTACGACGCTACGAGCAGTACGTC.

This chain uses TRBV9 with TRBJ1-6, with 8 bases lining up with TRBD1. The CDR3 consists of 16 residues. Germline trimming cut 0 bases from V and 9 bases from J; bases unmatched to any gene: 8. Germline V CDR1 and CDR2: SGDLS, YYNGEE. This CDR3 reads CASSVAGQATRSPLHF. In nucleotides, the CDR3 is TGTGCCAGCAGCGTAGCGGGACAGGCGACTCGTTCACCCCTCCACTTT.

The chain links TRBV19 to TRBJ2-1, with D perhaps matching TRBD2 (6 bases). Germline CDR1 reads LNHDA; CDR2 reads SQIVND (reference sequence). Trimming left V 9 bases short and J 8 bases short, with 17 bases between. The CDR3 is 13 residues long. Here the CDR3 reads CASRRDFGDEQFF. CDR3 bases: TGTGCCAGCAGGAGGGACTTCGGGGATGAGCAGTTCTTC.

The rearrangement links TRBV5-1 to TRBJ2-3; 7 bases fit TRBD2. J gave up 1 base and V 1 base, and 3 bases lay outside the gene matches. The CDR3 runs 15 residues. CDR1 is SGHRS and CDR2 is YFSETQ in the germline V gene. CDR3 DNA: TGCGCCAGCAGCTTGTTCCGGGGGGGCACAGATACGCAGTATTTT. Translation: CASSLFRGGTDTQYF.

The genes are TRBV7-6 and TRBJ2-3, with a weak D call TRBD2 (5 bases). V lost 1 base and J lost 4, with 9 bases in between. From germline, CDR1 is SGHVS and CDR2 FNYEAQ. This CDR3 comprises 14 residues. The CDR3 region is CASSLEMRADTQYF. The CDR3 bases are TGTGCCAGCAGCTTAGAGATGCGGGCAGATACGCAGTATTTT.

The chain joins TRBV7-2 to TRBJ1-1; D not resolved. V lost 2 bases and J 3 bases, leaving 10 bases between the germline ends. The germline V gene has CDR1 SGHTA and CDR2 FQGNSA. The CDR3 is made up of 14 amino acids. CDR3 sequence (DNA): TGTGCCAGCAGCTTAAACTCAGCTTACACTGAAGCTTTCTTT. Its protein product is CASSLNSAYTEAFF.

This chain connects TRBV15 to TRBJ2-7, with D hard to call. V was cut by 0 bases and J by 2 bases, with 11 bases left in between. The CDR3 has 15 residues. Germline CDR1 LNHNV, CDR2 YYDKDF (reference sequence). CDR3 in DNA: TGTGCCACCAGCAGAGATCAGGCCCTAACCTACGAGCAGTACTTC. Protein product: CATSRDQALTYEQYF.

V is TRBV11-2 and J is TRBJ1-1; tentatively, D is TRBD1 (6 bases). Germline V gives CDR1 SGHAT, CDR2 FQNNGV. The CDR3 runs 12 residues. Trimming cost V 5 bases and J 13 bases, with 17 bases left between them. In DNA, the CDR3 is TGTGCCAGCAGCCTCACCCGGGACAAAGTTTTCTTT. The encoded protein is CASSLTRDKVFF.

This clone was detected only once. This chain uses TRBV5-6 with TRBJ1-3; D not certain. This CDR3 has 15 amino acids. V lost 2 bases and J lost 0, with 9 bases in between. CDR1 SGHDT and CDR2 YYEEEE come from the germline V gene. The CDR3 is CASSLFVSSGNTIYF. The CDR3 nucleotides read TGTGCCAGCAGCTTATTTGTGAGCTCTGGAAACACCATATATTTT. Complete variable domain (other parts from reference TRBV5-6 and TRBJ1-3): DAGVTQSPTHLIKTRGQQVTLRCSPKSGHDTVSWYQQALGQGPQFIFQYYEEEERQRGNFPDRFSGHQFPNYSSELNVNALLLGDSALYLCASSLFVSSGNTIYFGEGSWLTVV.

The J gene is TRBJ1-5, the V gene TRBV7-8; the D gene is possibly TRBD1 (5 bases). Germline V lookup: CDR1 SGHVS, CDR2 FQNEAQ. Trimming pared 4 bases from V and 0 bases from J, leaving 16 bases between. This CDR3 is built from 17 residues. Here the CDR3 reads CASSSGRTLYSNQPQHF. CDR3 in DNA: TGTGCCAGCAGCTCCGGAAGGACATTGTATAGCAATCAGCCCCAGCATTTT.

The rearrangement uses TRBV13 and TRBJ2-3; 13 bases align to TRBD2. Germline CDR1 and CDR2: PRHDT and FYEKMQ (reference sequence). The junction had 14 bases not matched to a gene; V was cut back by 6 bases and J by 2 bases. This CDR3 is 19 amino acids long. This CDR3 reads CASRRALGTSGIPTDTQYF. The CDR3 DNA reads as TGTGCCAGCAGGAGAGCCCTAGGGACTAGCGGGATCCCCACAGATACGCAGTATTTT. Filled out from reference TRBV13 and TRBJ2-3, the complete variable domain reads AAGVIQSPRHLIKEKRETATLKCYPIPRHDTVYWYQQGPGQDPQFLISFYEKMQSDKGSIPDRFSAQQFSDYHSELNMSSLELGDSALYFCASRRALGTSGIPTDTQYFGPGTRLTVL.

V and J are TRBV19 and TRBJ2-2; a weak D match, TRBD1 (6 bases). Germline CDR1 reads LNHDA; CDR2 reads SQIVND (reference sequence). Between the trimmed V and J ends, which lost 4 bases and 4 bases, there was a span of 31 bases. CDR3 length equals 21 residues. CDR3 region: CASSNGLVDSRLPTGTGELFF. DNA of the CDR3: TGTGCCAGTAGTAACGGTTTGGTGGACAGTAGACTACCTACGGGCACCGGGGAGCTGTTTTTT.

This clone was seen once. V usage is TRBV5-1 and J usage is TRBJ1-4; 7 bases map to TRBD1. The germline V gene encodes CDR1 SGHRS and CDR2 YFSETQ. The CDR3 loop spans 13 amino acids. V shed 4 bases, J shed 7 bases, and the junction held 4 bases outside the gene matches. This CDR3 reads CASSPTGLEKLFF. CDR3 in DNA: TGCGCCAGCAGCCCGACAGGGCTTGAAAAACTGTTTTTT.

V is TRBV4-2 and J is TRBJ1-2; D is unclear. The CDR3 is made up of 14 amino acids. Trimming pared 1 base from V and 4 bases from J, leaving 10 bases between. CDR1 is LGHNA and CDR2 is YNFKEQ in the germline V gene. Written as DNA, the CDR3 is TGTGCCAGCAGCCAAGCCACACACCTCTATGGCTACACCTTC. This sequence encodes CASSQATHLYGYTF.

This rearrangement joins TRBV7-2 to TRBJ2-7, with unresolved D. Germline V gene lookup returns CDR1 SGHTA and CDR2 FQGNSA. CDR3 size: 15 residues. Trimming stripped 3 bases from V and 1 base from J, with 13 bases between. This CDR3 reads CASSLGRTASYEQYF. As DNA, the CDR3 is TGTGCCAGCAGCTTGGGCAGGACGGCGTCCTACGAGCAGTACTTC.

The V and J genes are TRBV7-3 and TRBJ2-5, with 9 positions matching TRBD2. Trimming removed 5 bases from V and 3 bases from J; junction bases left unmatched: 7. The germline V gene has CDR1 SGHTA and CDR2 FQGTGA. CDR3 size: 15 residues. CDR3 residues: CASSPAGTSKETQYF. CDR3 DNA sequence: TGTGCCAGCAGCCCAGCAGGGACTAGCAAAGAGACCCAGTACTTC.

The chain uses TRBV6-5 and TRBJ2-3; 8 nucleotides align to TRBD1. This CDR3 comprises 15 residues. The germline V gene has CDR1 MNHEY and CDR2 SVGAGI. Trimming removed 8 bases from V and 5 bases from J; junction bases left unmatched: 12. The CDR3 spells CASDHTGGAEDTQYF. CDR3 bases: TGTGCCAGCGACCACACAGGGGGTGCGGAAGATACGCAGTATTTT.

The chain links TRBV27 to TRBJ1-2; the D is unclear. Trimming pared 5 bases from V and 5 bases from J, leaving 6 bases between. Per germline, CDR1 MNHEY and CDR2 SMNVEV (reference sequence). This CDR3 has 11 amino acids. The CDR3 protein is CASSRGYGYTF. The CDR3 DNA is TGTGCCAGCAGTCGAGGGTATGGCTACACCTTC.

As concerns this clone: Different DNA sequences within this sample yield the same CDR3. The V call is TRBV30, the J call TRBJ1-5, with D unclear. CDR1 is GTSNPN, CDR2 SVGIG, per germline (reference sequence). This CDR3 is built from 13 residues. V dropped 0 bases and J dropped 6 bases, with 9 bases sitting between them. For the CDR3, the DNA is TGTGCCTGGAGTGTTCTGGAGGGTCAGCCCCAGCATTTT. The encoded protein is CAWSVLEGQPQHF. The full variable domain, in which reference TRBV30 and TRBJ1-5 provide the parts outside the CDR3, is SQTIHQWPATLVQPVGSPLSLECTVEGTSNPNLYWYRQAAGRGLQLLFYSVGIGQISSEVPQNLSASRPQDRQFILSSKKLLLSDSGFYLCAWSVLEGQPQHFGDGTRLSIL.

This chain connects TRBV11-2 to TRBJ1-2; D gene uncertain. CDR1 is SGHAT and CDR2 is FQNNGV in the germline V gene. Trimming left V 4 bases short and J 8 bases short, with 14 bases between. CDR3 length: 13 amino acids. The CDR3 DNA sequence: TGTGCCAGCAGCTCCCCCAGGACGGGGGGCTACACCTTC. It codes for CASSSPRTGGYTF. The full variable domain, its missing parts supplied by reference TRBV11-2 and TRBJ1-2, is EAGVAQSPRYKIIEKRQSVAFWCNPISGHATLYWYQQILGQGPKLLIQFQNNGVVDDSQLPKDRFSAERLKGVDSTLKIQPAKLEDSAVYLCASSSPRTGGYTFGSGTRLTVV.

This clone was observed once. The chain combines TRBV4-3 with TRBJ2-1; D is unclear. V was pared by 4 bases and J by 8 bases, with 9 bases between. This CDR3 has 12 residues. The germline V gene has CDR1 LGHNA and CDR2 YSLEER. The CDR3 here is CASSRGPDEQFF. The CDR3 region has the DNA TGCGCCAGCAGCCGAGGCCCAGATGAGCAGTTCTTC.